Following are 23 T cell receptor beta chains from one sample sequenced in a study of blood T cell repertoires in COVID-19. The protocol was immunoSEQ multiplex PCR, while the TCRdb copy is restricted to in-frame clones and leaves out a portion. The sample lists roughly 160,000 clones; 84% were seen once. Material: PBMCs or T cells enriched from blood (not recorded which). These receptors were collected from a man aged 45-60 years who had recovered from COVID-19.

This clone was seen just once. As DNA, the CDR3 is TGTGCCAGCAGCGCGACTAGCGGGAGGGCAGATACGCAGTATTTT. Its translation: CASSATSGRADTQYF. The V call is TRBV9, the J call TRBJ2-3; TRBD2 matches 14 bases. The CDR3 runs to 15 residues. Germline lookup yields CDR1 SGDLS and CDR2 YYNGEE. Trimming at V came to 3 bases and at J to 4 bases, leaving 1 base not matched to a gene.

The genes are TRBV19 and TRBJ2-5; 10 bases match TRBD2. Per the germline V gene, CDR1 is LNHDA and CDR2 is SQIVND (reference sequence). The V gene end was trimmed by 7 bases and the J gene end by 5 bases; junction bases not matched to a gene: 10. The CDR3 runs 15 residues. The CDR3: CASTQRGGRLETQYF. CDR3 DNA sequence: TGTGCCAGTACTCAGCGGGGGGGCCGGCTGGAGACCCAGTACTTC.

The chain recombines TRBV12-5 with TRBJ1-2; 7 nucleotides agree with TRBD1. CDR1 and CDR2 from the germline V gene are LGHNT and FRNRAP. V gave up 5 bases and J gave up 8 bases; unmatched junction bases: 8. This CDR3 is 13 amino acids long. The CDR3 DNA is TGTGCTAGTGGTACGACAGGGCGGCAGGGCTACACCTTC. Its translation is CASGTTGRQGYTF.

The gene calls are TRBV2 and TRBJ1-6, with 11 positions matching TRBD1. V lost 6 bases, J lost 9 bases, and 7 bases stayed unmatched. CDR1 is SNHLY, CDR2 FYNNEI, per germline. This CDR3 is 15 amino acids long. The CDR3 DNA is TGTGCCAGCAGCCCGGGACAGGGGGTAATTTCACCCCTCCACTTT. Translated: CASSPGQGVISPLHF.

The count of this clone is one. V usage is TRBV28 and J usage is TRBJ1-2; no reliable D call. The V gene lost 5 bases and the J gene lost 2 bases, with 9 bases spanning the gap. CDR1 is MDHEN, CDR2 SYDVKM, per germline. CDR3 length: 13 residues. The CDR3 sequence: CASSNTVNYGYTF. The CDR3 DNA reads as TGTGCCAGCAGTAACACCGTGAACTATGGCTACACCTTC.

The DNA of the CDR3 is TGTGCCAGCTCACGGAGGAGCGGGGGGAACACCGGGGAGCTGTTTTTT. Translated, it gives CASSRRSGGNTGELFF. This sequence joins TRBV18 and TRBJ2-2; TRBD2 agrees at 8 bases. This CDR3 has 16 residues. V lost 4 bases and J lost 1; bases outside the gene matches: 5. Germline CDR1 and CDR2: KGHSH and LQKENI. Using reference TRBV18 and TRBJ2-2 for the parts outside the CDR3, the full variable domain is NAGVMQNPRHLVRRRGQEARLRCSPMKGHSHVYWYRQLPEEGLKFMVYLQKENIIDESGMPKERFSAEFPKEGPSILRIQQVVRGDSAAYFCASSRRSGGNTGELFFGEGSRLTVL.

J is TRBJ2-5 and V is TRBV19; TRBD1 might be the D (6 bases). The CDR3 sequence is 14 residues long. Germline-derived CDR1 and CDR2 are LNHDA and SQIVND (reference sequence). V was cut by 5 bases and J by 2 bases, with 12 bases left in between. CDR3 sequence (DNA): TGTGCCAGTAGTGCCGGACAGATGCAAGAGACCCAGTACTTC. As protein: CASSAGQMQETQYF.

The chain couples TRBV5-5 to TRBJ2-4, with D unclear. In germline, CDR1 is SGHKS, CDR2 YYEKEE (reference sequence). V lost 6 bases and J lost 9, with 16 bases in between. The length of the CDR3 is 13 residues. The CDR3: CASNPIQPGIQYF. The CDR3 DNA sequence: TGTGCCAGCAATCCCATCCAACCGGGCATTCAGTACTTC.

The genes are TRBV7-9 and TRBJ1-4; 7 nucleotides align to TRBD1. V lost 6 bases and J lost 6; bases outside the gene matches: 7. From germline, CDR1 is SEHNR and CDR2 FQNEAQ (reference sequence). This CDR3 region has 14 residues. The CDR3, as DNA: TGTGCCAGCAGGTTGACAGGGAGGGATGAAAAACTGTTTTTT. Its translation: CASRLTGRDEKLFF.

The chain joins TRBV6-5 to TRBJ1-1, with D tentatively TRBD1 (6 bases). Germline V gives CDR1 MNHEY, CDR2 SVGAGI. V was cut by 6 bases and J by 4 bases, with 9 bases left in between. This CDR3 is 12 amino acids long. The CDR3 bases are TGTGCCAGCAGGTTACAGGGCACTGAAGCTTTCTTT. Translated: CASRLQGTEAFF.

The chain uses TRBV10-3 and TRBJ2-7, with a possible D match to TRBD1 (6 bases). CDR3 length: 13 amino acids. Germline CDR1 ENHRY, CDR2 SYGVKD. V lost 4 bases, J lost 2 bases, and 9 bases lay in between. CDR3 in amino acids: CAISGGGPYEQYF. The CDR3 DNA follows: TGTGCCATCAGTGGAGGGGGACCCTACGAGCAGTACTTC.

The chain carries TRBV10-3 and TRBJ2-3, with 7 bases that match TRBD1. The CDR3 length is 14 residues. With 10 bases clipped from V and 2 bases from J, the junction kept 9 bases outside the gene matches. From germline, CDR1 is ENHRY and CDR2 SYGVKD. The CDR3 DNA is TGTGCCACGAGTACAGGGGAAGTCACAGATACGCAGTATTTT. Its protein product is CATSTGEVTDTQYF.

V usage is TRBV5-1 and J usage is TRBJ2-5; tentatively, D is TRBD1 (6 bases). Germline V lookup: CDR1 SGHRS, CDR2 YFSETQ. V was pared by 4 bases and J by 3 bases, with 10 bases between. The length of the CDR3 is 13 residues. CDR3 sequence reads: CASSRGGEETQYF. The CDR3 DNA is TGCGCCAGCAGCCGAGGGGGAGAAGAGACCCAGTACTTC.

The chain employs TRBV29-1 and TRBJ1-1; D gene unclear. CDR3 size: 12 residues. Germline CDR1 reads SQVTM; CDR2 reads ANQGSEA. Between the trimmed V and J ends, which lost 5 bases and 0 bases, there was a span of 7 bases. The CDR3 nucleotides are TGCAGCGTTTACAGCCTGAACACTGAAGCTTTCTTT. Translated, it gives CSVYSLNTEAFF.

The V call is TRBV7-9, the J call TRBJ1-2, with 8 bases that match TRBD1. The CDR3 loop spans 14 amino acids. The V segment lost 3 bases and the J segment 3 bases; nucleotides outside the gene matches: 3. Germline V gene lookup returns CDR1 SEHNR and CDR2 FQNEAQ (reference sequence). Here the CDR3 reads CASSFGQGDYGYTF. Written as DNA, the CDR3 is TGTGCCAGCAGCTTTGGACAGGGTGACTATGGCTACACCTTC.

The rearrangement uses TRBV5-1 and TRBJ2-3; possibly TRBD2 for D (6 bases). V was clipped by 2 bases and J by 3 bases, with 13 bases between them. In germline, CDR1 is SGHRS, CDR2 YFSETQ. The CDR3 has 15 amino acids. As DNA, the CDR3 is TGCGCCAGCAGCTTTTCGGGGGATAGGACAGATACGCAGTATTTT. It translates to CASSFSGDRTDTQYF.

This clone turned up a few times. CDR3 nucleotides: TGTGCCACCAGTGATCCCGGACTAGAGGGGGAGACCCAGTACTTC. Its translation: CATSDPGLEGETQYF. The chain joins TRBV24-1 to TRBJ2-5, with 7 bases matching TRBD2. Losses at the gene ends were 3 bases for V and 5 bases for J; bases not matched to a gene: 8. Germline V gene sequence: CDR1 KGHDR, CDR2 SFDVKD. This CDR3 contains 15 residues.

This clone was seen a few times. The CDR3 DNA sequence: TGTGCCAGCAGCCTAAGCGGGGACGGGAATCAGCCCCAGCATTTT. It translates to CASSLSGDGNQPQHF. J is TRBJ1-5 and V is TRBV9, with a tentative D call TRBD1 (5 bases). V gave up 4 bases and J gave up 4 bases, with 15 bases separating them. This CDR3 has 15 amino acids. Germline assignment: CDR1 SGDLS and CDR2 YYNGEE.

Written as DNA, the CDR3 is TGTGCCAGCTCACCATCGGGGGCTGGAAACACCATATATTTT. This gives the protein CASSPSGAGNTIYF. The J gene is TRBJ1-3, the V gene TRBV18; D might be TRBD1 (5 bases). The CDR3 contains 14 residues. V was cut by 2 bases and J by 2 bases, with 7 bases left in between. The germline V gene encodes CDR1 KGHSH and CDR2 LQKENI.

The chain links TRBV6-9 to TRBJ1-3, with D possibly being TRBD1 (5 bases). This CDR3 region has 13 residues. The germline CDR1 and CDR2 sequences are MNHGY and SVAAGI. V dropped 9 bases and J dropped 0 bases, with 9 bases sitting between them. CDR3 in DNA: TGTGCCAGTCGACAGCTCTCTGGAAACACCATATATTTT. Protein: CASRQLSGNTIYF.

The chain employs TRBV6-5 and TRBJ1-1, with a possible D match to TRBD1 (5 bases). The V gene lost 0 bases and the J gene lost 0 bases, with 8 bases spanning the gap. The CDR3 consists of 15 residues. Germline CDR1 and CDR2: MNHEY and SVGAGI. The CDR3 nucleotides are TGTGCCAGCAGTTACTCTCGCAGGGTGAACACTGAAGCTTTCTTT. This gives the protein CASSYSRRVNTEAFF.

The chain has TRBV18 and TRBJ1-4; 7 positions match TRBD1. The CDR3 totals 14 residues. Germline V CDR1 and CDR2: KGHSH, LQKENI. V was clipped by 4 bases and J by 5 bases; unmatched bases: 4. The chain's CDR3 is CASSLTGKNEKLFF. The CDR3 DNA reads TGTGCCAGCTCACTGACAGGGAAGAATGAAAAACTGTTTTTT. Complete variable domain (other parts from reference TRBV18 and TRBJ1-4): NAGVMQNPRHLVRRRGQEARLRCSPMKGHSHVYWYRQLPEEGLKFMVYLQKENIIDESGMPKERFSAEFPKEGPSILRIQQVVRGDSAAYFCASSLTGKNEKLFFGSGTQLSVL.

The chain recombines TRBV2 with TRBJ2-3; 12 nucleotides line up with TRBD2. V lost 2 bases to trimming and J lost 1 base; unmatched junction nucleotides: 4. CDR1 and CDR2 (germline): SNHLY, FYNNEI. The CDR3 extends over 17 amino acids. The CDR3 DNA reads TGTGCCAGCAGTGAATCGTGGACTAGCGGGGGCACAGATACGCAGTATTTT. It is translated as CASSESWTSGGTDTQYF.